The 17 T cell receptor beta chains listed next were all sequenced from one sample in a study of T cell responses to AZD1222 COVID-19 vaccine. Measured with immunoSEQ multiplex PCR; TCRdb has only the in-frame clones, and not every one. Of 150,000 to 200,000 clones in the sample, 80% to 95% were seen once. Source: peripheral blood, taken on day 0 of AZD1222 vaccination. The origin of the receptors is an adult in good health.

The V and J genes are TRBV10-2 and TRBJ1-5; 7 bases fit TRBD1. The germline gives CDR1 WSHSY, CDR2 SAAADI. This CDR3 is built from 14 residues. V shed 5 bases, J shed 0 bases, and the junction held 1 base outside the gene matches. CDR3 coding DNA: TGCGCCAGCAGTTCAGGGGGTAGCAATCAGCCCCAGCATTTT. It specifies CASSSGGSNQPQHF.

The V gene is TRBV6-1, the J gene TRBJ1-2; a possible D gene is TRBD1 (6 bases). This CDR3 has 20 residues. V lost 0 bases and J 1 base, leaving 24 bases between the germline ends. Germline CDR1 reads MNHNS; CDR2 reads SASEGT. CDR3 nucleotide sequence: TGTGCCAGCAGTGAAGCGGGTTTCGGTTACAGGGAGGCTATTAACTATGGCTACACCTTC. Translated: CASSEAGFGYREAINYGYTF.

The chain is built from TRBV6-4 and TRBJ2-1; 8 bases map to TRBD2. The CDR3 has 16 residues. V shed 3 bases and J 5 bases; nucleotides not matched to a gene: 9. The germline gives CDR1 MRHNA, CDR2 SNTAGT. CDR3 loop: CASSETAGGGNNEQFF. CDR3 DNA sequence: TGTGCCAGCAGTGAAACGGCGGGGGGCGGAAACAATGAGCAGTTCTTC.

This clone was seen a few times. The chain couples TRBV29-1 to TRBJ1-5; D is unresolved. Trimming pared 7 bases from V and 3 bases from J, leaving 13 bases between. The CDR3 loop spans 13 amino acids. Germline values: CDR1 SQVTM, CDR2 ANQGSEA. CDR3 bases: TGCAGCGAACTAATTCCGATCAATCAGCCCCAGCATTTT. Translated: CSELIPINQPQHF. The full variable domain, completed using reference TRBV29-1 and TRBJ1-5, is SAVISQKPSRDICQRGTSLTIQCQVDSQVTMMFWYRQQPGQSLTLIATANQGSEATYESGFVIDKFPISRPNLTFSTLTVSNMSPEDSSIYLCSELIPINQPQHFGDGTRLSIL.

CDR3 in DNA: TGTGCCAGCAGTTACTCGAGAAGCCAGGAGAAATACGAGCAGTACTTC. It codes for CASSYSRSQEKYEQYF. The chain recombines TRBV6-2 or TRBV6-3 with TRBJ2-7; no firm D call. The germline CDR1 and CDR2 sequences are MNHEY and SVGEGT. The V gene lost 0 bases and the J gene lost 4 bases, with 16 bases spanning the gap. The CDR3 has 16 amino acids.

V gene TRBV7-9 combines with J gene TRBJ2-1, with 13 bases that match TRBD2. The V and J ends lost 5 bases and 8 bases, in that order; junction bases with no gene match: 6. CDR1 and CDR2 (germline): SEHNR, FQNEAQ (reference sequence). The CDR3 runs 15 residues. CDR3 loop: CASSRTSGSFYEQFF. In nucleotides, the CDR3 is TGTGCCAGCAGCCGGACTAGCGGGAGTTTTTATGAGCAGTTCTTC. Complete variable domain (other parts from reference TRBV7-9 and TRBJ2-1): DTGVSQNPRHKITKRGQNVTFRCDPISEHNRLYWYRQTLGQGPEFLTYFQNEAQLEKSRLLSDRFSAERPKGSFSTLEIQRTEQGDSAMYLCASSRTSGSFYEQFFGPGTRLTVL.

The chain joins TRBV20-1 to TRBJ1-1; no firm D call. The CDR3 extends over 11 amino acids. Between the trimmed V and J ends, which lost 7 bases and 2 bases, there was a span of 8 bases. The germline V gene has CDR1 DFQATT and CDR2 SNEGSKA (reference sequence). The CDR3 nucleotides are TGCAGTGTTAGGTTTAACACTGAAGCTTTCTTT. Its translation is CSVRFNTEAFF.

CDR3 amino acids: CASSDRRFLSYEQYF. For the CDR3, the DNA is TGTGCCAGCAGTGACAGGAGATTTCTCTCCTACGAGCAGTACTTC. The chain couples TRBV2 to TRBJ2-7; D remains ambiguous. The germline gives CDR1 SNHLY, CDR2 FYNNEI. This CDR3 is 15 amino acids long. The germline V and J ends were trimmed by 3 bases and 0 bases, with 12 bases remaining between them.

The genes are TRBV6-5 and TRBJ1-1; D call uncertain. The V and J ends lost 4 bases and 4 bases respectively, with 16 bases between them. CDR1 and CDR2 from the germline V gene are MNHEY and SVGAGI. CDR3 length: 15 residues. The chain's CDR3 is CASSLTRARSTEAFF. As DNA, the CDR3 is TGTGCCAGCAGTTTAACTAGGGCGAGGAGCACTGAAGCTTTCTTT.

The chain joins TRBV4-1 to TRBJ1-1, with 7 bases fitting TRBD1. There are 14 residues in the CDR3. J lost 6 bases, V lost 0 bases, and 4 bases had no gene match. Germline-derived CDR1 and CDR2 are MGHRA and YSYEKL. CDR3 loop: CASSQDFRGSEAFF. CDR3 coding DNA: TGCGCCAGCAGCCAAGATTTCAGGGGGTCTGAAGCTTTCTTT.

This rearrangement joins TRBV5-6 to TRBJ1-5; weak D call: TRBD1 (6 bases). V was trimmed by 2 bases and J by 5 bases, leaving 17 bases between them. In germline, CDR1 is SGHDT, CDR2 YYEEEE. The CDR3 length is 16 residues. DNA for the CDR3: TGTGCCAGCAGCTTCAACAAGGACAGTGAATATCAGCCCCAGCATTTT. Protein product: CASSFNKDSEYQPQHF.

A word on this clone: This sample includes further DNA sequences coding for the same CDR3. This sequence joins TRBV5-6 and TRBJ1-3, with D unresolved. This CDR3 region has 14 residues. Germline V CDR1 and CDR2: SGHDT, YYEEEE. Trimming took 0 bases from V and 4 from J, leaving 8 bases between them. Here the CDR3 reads CASSLGGAGNTIYF. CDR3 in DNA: TGTGCCAGCAGCTTGGGGGGTGCCGGAAACACCATATATTTT.

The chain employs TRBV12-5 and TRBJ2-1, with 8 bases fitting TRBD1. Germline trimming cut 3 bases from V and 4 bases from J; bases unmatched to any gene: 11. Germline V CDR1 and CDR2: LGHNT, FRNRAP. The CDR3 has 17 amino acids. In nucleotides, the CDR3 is TGTGCTAGTGGTTTTACACCCGGGACAGGCCTTTACAATGAGCAGTTCTTC. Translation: CASGFTPGTGLYNEQFF. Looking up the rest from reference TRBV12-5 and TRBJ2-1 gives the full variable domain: DARVTQTPRHKVTEMGQEVTMRCQPILGHNTVFWYRQTMMQGLELLAYFRNRAPLDDSGMPKDRFSAEMPDATLATLKIQPSEPRDSAVYFCASGFTPGTGLYNEQFFGPGTRLTVL.

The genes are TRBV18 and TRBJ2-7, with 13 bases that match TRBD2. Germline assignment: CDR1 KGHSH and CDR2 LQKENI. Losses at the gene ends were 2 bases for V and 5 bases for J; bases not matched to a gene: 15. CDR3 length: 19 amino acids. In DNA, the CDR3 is TGTGCCAGCTCACCAGTCCTAACCCGGACTAGCGGGAGTAGGCACGAGCAGTACTTC. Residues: CASSPVLTRTSGSRHEQYF.

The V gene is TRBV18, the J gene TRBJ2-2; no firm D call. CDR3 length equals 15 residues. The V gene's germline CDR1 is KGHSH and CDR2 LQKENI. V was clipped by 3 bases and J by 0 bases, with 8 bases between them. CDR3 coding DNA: TGTGCCAGCTCACCCACATACTCGAACACCGGGGAGCTGTTTTTT. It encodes CASSPTYSNTGELFF.

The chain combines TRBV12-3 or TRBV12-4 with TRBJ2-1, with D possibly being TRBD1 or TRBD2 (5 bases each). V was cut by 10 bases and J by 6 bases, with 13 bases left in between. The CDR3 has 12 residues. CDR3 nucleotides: TGTGCCAACGGGGCTGACCCCAATGAGCAGTTCTTC. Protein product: CANGADPNEQFF.

CDR3 sequence: CASSMTGRGTTNEKLFF. CDR3 sequence (DNA): TGTGCCAGTAGTATGACGGGGAGAGGTACAACTAATGAAAAACTGTTTTTT. The chain has TRBV19 and TRBJ1-4; D gene uncertain. Germline CDR1 is LNHDA and CDR2 is SQIVND (reference sequence). Trimming removed 3 bases from V and 0 bases from J, with 14 bases in between. The CDR3 has 17 amino acids.